The clone carrying this T cell receptor (beta chain) was seen only once. Antigen specificity is unknown. PCR used 60 Vbeta primers and 13 Jbeta primers. Clones were read by immunoSEQ multiplex PCR, and TCRdb kept only the in-frame ones, dropping some. The sample yields about 140,000 clones, about four fifths seen once. Losses at the gene ends were 6 bases for V and 4 bases for J; bases not matched to a gene: 6. The CDR3 is 16 amino acids. Germline CDR1 MGHRA, CDR2 YSYEKL. This entry comes from a study of cytomegalovirus exposure and HLA in healthy donors. Findings and limits, study-wide: Donors were assumed by presence/absence analyses to have roughly uniform sequencing depth. Immune exposure information comprised only CMV serostatus.

Sequencing was performed on PBMCs. The chain carries TRBV4-1 and TRBJ2-1; 13 nucleotides align to TRBD2. The sequence derives from a man aged 18 to 30 in good health and CMV-seropositive. Written as DNA, the CDR3 is TGCGCCAGCAGTCAACTGACTAGCGGGAGGTACAATGAGCAGTTCTTC. It specifies CASSQLTSGRYNEQFF.